Sequencing of this T cell receptor beta chain was carried out in a study of blood T cell repertoires in COVID-19. Study details: Acute-phase and convalescent COVID-19 samples originated in the United States, Italy and Spain.

Using immunoSEQ multiplex PCR, the repertoire was profiled, and TCRdb retains in-frame clones only, with some absent. The profile shows over 300,000 clones, 70% to 90% of them singletons. Resolution of symptoms, clearance, or two negative PCRs was present in recovered Cohort 3 donors. Germline assignment: CDR1 MNHNY and CDR2 SVGAGI (reference sequence). The CDR3 has 16 residues. J gave up 3 bases and V 7 bases, and 9 bases lay outside the gene matches. Sequencing was carried out using PBMCs or T cells enriched from blood (not recorded which). The chain recombines TRBV6-6 with TRBJ1-5; TRBD1 matches at 10 bases. This TCR derives from a woman aged 25 to 39 who had recovered from COVID-19. The CDR3 DNA follows: TGTGCCAGCAACCAGGCGGGACAGGGGAACAATCAGCCCCAGCATTTT. Translation gives CASNQAGQGNNQPQHF.